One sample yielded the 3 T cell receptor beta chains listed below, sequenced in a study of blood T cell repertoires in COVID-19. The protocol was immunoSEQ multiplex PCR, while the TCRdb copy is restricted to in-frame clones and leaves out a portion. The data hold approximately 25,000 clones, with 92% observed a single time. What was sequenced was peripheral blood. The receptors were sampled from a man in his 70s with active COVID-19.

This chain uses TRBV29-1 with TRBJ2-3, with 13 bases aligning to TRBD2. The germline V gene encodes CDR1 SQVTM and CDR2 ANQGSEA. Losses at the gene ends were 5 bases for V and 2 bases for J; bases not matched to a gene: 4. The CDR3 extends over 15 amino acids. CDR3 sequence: CSVSGTSGATDTQYF. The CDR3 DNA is TGCAGCGTTTCCGGGACTAGCGGGGCCACAGATACGCAGTATTTT.

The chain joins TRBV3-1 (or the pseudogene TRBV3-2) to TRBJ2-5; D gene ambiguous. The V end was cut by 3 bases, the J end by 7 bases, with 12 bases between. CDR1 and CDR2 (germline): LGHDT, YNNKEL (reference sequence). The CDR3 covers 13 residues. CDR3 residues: CASSQELRWTQYF. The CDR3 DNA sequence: TGTGCCAGCAGCCAGGAACTACGTTGGACCCAGTACTTC.

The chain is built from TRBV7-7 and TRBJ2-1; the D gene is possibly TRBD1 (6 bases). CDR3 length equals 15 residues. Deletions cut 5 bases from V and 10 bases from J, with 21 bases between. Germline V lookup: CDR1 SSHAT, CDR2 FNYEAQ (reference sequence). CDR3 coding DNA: TGTGCCAGCAGCATAAACGACCGGCGAGACAGGGAGCAGTTCTTC. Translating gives CASSINDRRDREQFF.